This T cell receptor (beta chain) was recorded in a study of CD8 T cells in ankylosing spondylitis. Study-level results: Ankylosing spondylitis blood appeared to be characterized by a TCR beta motif of roughly eight highly homologous variants.

As regards this clonotype: Its cognate antigen is unknown.

The junction had 7 bases not matched to a gene; V was cut back by 5 bases and J by 2 bases. From germline, CDR1 is ENHRY and CDR2 SYGVKD. The CDR3 has 15 amino acids. TCRdb passed the 5' RACE reads through MiXCR, listing each CDR3 protein once. The sample has under 300,000 distinct CDR3 sequences; 9.5% to 12% are singletons. Sample: blood, either unsorted or a sorted T cell fraction (not recorded which). This TCR was sampled from a male donor with ankylosing spondylitis or in good health (not recorded which). The chain recombines TRBV10-3 with TRBJ2-7; 9 bases line up with TRBD2. CDR3 amino acids: CAISSTSGPPYEQYF. The CDR3 region has the DNA TGTGCCATCAGTAGCACTAGCGGGCCCCCCTACGAGCAGTACTTC.